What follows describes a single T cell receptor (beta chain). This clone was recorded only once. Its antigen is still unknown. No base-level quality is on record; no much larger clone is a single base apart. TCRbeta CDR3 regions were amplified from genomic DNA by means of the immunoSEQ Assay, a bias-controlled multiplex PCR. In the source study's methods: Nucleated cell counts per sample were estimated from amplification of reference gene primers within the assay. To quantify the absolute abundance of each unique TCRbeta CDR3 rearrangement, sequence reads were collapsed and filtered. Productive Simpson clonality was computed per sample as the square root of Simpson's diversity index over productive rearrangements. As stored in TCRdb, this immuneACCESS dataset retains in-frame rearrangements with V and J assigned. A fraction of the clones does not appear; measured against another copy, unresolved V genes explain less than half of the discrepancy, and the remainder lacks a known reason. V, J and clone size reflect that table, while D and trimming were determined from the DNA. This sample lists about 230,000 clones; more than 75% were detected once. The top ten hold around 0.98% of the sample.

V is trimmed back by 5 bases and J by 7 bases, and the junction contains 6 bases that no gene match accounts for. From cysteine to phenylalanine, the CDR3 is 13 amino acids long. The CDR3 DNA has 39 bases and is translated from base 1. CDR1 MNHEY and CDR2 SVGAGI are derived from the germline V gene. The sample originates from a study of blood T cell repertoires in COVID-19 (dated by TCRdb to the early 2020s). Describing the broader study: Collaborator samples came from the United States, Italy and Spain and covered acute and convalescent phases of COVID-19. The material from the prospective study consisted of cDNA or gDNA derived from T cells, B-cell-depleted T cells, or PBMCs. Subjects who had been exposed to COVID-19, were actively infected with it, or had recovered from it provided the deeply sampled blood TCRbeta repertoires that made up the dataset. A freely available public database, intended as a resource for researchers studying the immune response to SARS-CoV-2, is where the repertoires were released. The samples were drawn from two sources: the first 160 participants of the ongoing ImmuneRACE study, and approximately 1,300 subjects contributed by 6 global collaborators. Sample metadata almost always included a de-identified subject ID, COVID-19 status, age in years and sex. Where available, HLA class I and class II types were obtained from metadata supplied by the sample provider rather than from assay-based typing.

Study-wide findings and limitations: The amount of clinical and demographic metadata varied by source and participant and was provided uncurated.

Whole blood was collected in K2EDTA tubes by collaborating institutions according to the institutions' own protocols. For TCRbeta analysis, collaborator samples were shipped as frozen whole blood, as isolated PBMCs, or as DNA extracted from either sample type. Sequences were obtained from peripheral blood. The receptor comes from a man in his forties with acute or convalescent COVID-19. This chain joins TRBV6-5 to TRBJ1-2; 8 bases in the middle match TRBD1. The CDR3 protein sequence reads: CASSTGGYGGYTF. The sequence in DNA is TGTGCCAGCAGTACAGGGGGTTACGGTGGCTACACCTTC.